Listed here are 18 T cell receptor beta chains from one sample, sequenced in a study of blood T cell repertoires in COVID-19. Measured with immunoSEQ multiplex PCR; TCRdb has only the in-frame clones, and not every one. The data contain about 60,000 clones, roughly four fifths of them singletons. The material sequenced was peripheral blood. The receptors stem from a man between 50 and 59 years old with COVID-19, enrolled during active disease.

The genes are TRBV5-1 and TRBJ2-3, with 9 bases matching TRBD2. Germline CDR1 reads SGHRS; CDR2 reads YFSETQ. V shed 6 bases and J 1 base; nucleotides not matched to a gene: 9. The CDR3 extends over 16 amino acids. The CDR3 region has the DNA TGCGCCAGCACCGGAGGCGGGAGGGCTGGCACAGATACGCAGTATTTT. Translated: CASTGGGRAGTDTQYF.

The rearrangement uses TRBV2 and TRBJ2-1; D is possibly TRBD2 (6 bases). This CDR3 is built from 13 residues. V was clipped by 7 bases and J by 13 bases, with 20 bases between them. CDR1 is SNHLY and CDR2 is FYNNEI in the germline V gene. CDR3 DNA: TGTGCCAGCATCCCTGGCGGGACTTCTGCCCAGTTCTTC. It codes for CASIPGGTSAQFF.

The rearrangement uses TRBV11-2 and TRBJ2-1; D might be TRBD1 (6 bases). The CDR3 length is 11 residues. V shed 6 bases and J shed 9 bases, with 9 bases lying between them. Germline CDR1 and CDR2: SGHAT and FQNNGV. CDR3 amino acids: CASRRGSEQFF. The CDR3 nucleotides are TGTGCCAGCAGGAGGGGGTCTGAGCAGTTCTTC.

V gene TRBV6-5 combines with J gene TRBJ2-3; D call uncertain. Germline V gives CDR1 MNHEY, CDR2 SVGAGI. This CDR3 contains 11 residues. V lost 2 bases to trimming and J lost 5 bases, with 2 bases between them. CDR3 sequence reads: CASSYLDTQYF. In DNA, the CDR3 is TGTGCCAGCAGTTACCTAGATACGCAGTATTTT.

This chain uses TRBV3-1 (or the pseudogene TRBV3-2) with TRBJ2-1, with a tentative D call TRBD2 (6 bases). V was shortened by 1 base and J by 4 bases, with 11 bases between the two germline ends. CDR3 length equals 15 residues. Germline V gene sequence: CDR1 LGHDT, CDR2 YNNKEL (reference sequence). The CDR3 DNA reads as TGTGCCAGCAGCCAAGTTGCTAGCGCTTACAATGAGCAGTTCTTC. Translated: CASSQVASAYNEQFF.

The chain combines TRBV19 with TRBJ2-1; D gene unclear. The CDR3 consists of 17 residues. Germline V gene sequence: CDR1 LNHDA, CDR2 SQIVND (reference sequence). Trimming removed 1 base at V and 0 bases at J, with 13 bases between. CDR3 nucleotide sequence: TGTGCCAGTAGTATAGGAGGAGCGTATAGCTCCTACAATGAGCAGTTCTTC. It specifies CASSIGGAYSSYNEQFF. The variable domain in full, completed from reference TRBV19 and TRBJ2-1, reads DGGITQSPKYLFRKEGQNVTLSCEQNLNHDAMYWYRQDPGQGLRLIYYSQIVNDFQKGDIAEGYSVSREKKESFPLTVTSAQKNPTAFYLCASSIGGAYSSYNEQFFGPGTRLTVL.

The rearrangement uses TRBV27 and TRBJ2-5; 10 bases match TRBD2. The CDR3 extends over 15 amino acids. The germline V gene encodes CDR1 MNHEY and CDR2 SMNVEV (reference sequence). J gave up 5 bases and V 6 bases, and 9 bases lay outside the gene matches. CDR3 in amino acids: CASRTGLATTETQYF. In DNA form, the CDR3 reads TGTGCCAGCAGAACGGGACTAGCGACTACGGAGACCCAGTACTTC.

CDR3 bases: TGTGCCAGCAGCGCCACTAGCGGGAGCTCCTACGAGCAGTACTTC. As protein: CASSATSGSSYEQYF. The chain recombines TRBV9 with TRBJ2-7; 11 positions match TRBD2. The CDR3 loop spans 15 amino acids. Germline V gives CDR1 SGDLS, CDR2 YYNGEE. The V segment lost 3 bases and the J segment 0 bases; nucleotides outside the gene matches: 2. Together with reference TRBV9 and TRBJ2-7, the CDR3 gives the full variable domain: DSGVTQTPKHLITATGQRVTLRCSPRSGDLSVYWYQQSLDQGLQFLIQYYNGEERAKGNILERFSAQQFPDLHSELNLSSLELGDSALYFCASSATSGSSYEQYFGPGTRLTVT.

This clone was observed a few times. This sequence joins TRBV4-3 and TRBJ1-1; no clear D gene. This CDR3 spans 14 amino acids. Germline CDR1 and CDR2: LGHNA and YSLEER. Trimming stripped 0 bases from V and 5 bases from J, with 10 bases between. The CDR3 DNA is TGCGCCAGCAGCCAAGATAGTGCGGGGACTGAAGCTTTCTTT. It codes for CASSQDSAGTEAFF.

The genes are TRBV9 and TRBJ1-6, with 9 nucleotides matching TRBD1. Germline CDR1 is SGDLS and CDR2 is YYNGEE. The CDR3 contains 15 residues. Trimming took 4 bases from V and 7 from J; bases not matched to a gene: 6. CDR3: CASSPEGQGNSPLHF. The CDR3 DNA is TGTGCCAGCAGCCCAGAGGGACAGGGAAATTCACCCCTCCACTTT.

This clone is categorized as medium-sized. This chain links TRBV5-1 with TRBJ1-2, with 8 bases lining up with TRBD1. Trimming took 3 bases from V and 7 from J; bases not matched to a gene: 11. The CDR3 spans 15 residues. The germline V gene encodes CDR1 SGHRS and CDR2 YFSETQ. The CDR3: CASSSEGRGQRGYTF. CDR3 in DNA: TGCGCCAGCAGCTCGGAAGGCAGGGGGCAACGTGGCTACACCTTC.

The V gene is TRBV9, the J gene TRBJ2-7, with 7 bases aligning to TRBD2. Germline CDR1 reads SGDLS; CDR2 reads YYNGEE. The CDR3 runs 15 residues. V lost 4 bases and J lost 5; bases outside the gene matches: 12. Written as DNA, the CDR3 is TGTGCCAGCAGCTCAAGCGGGAACGTCTTAGACGAGCAGTACTTC. It is translated as CASSSSGNVLDEQYF. The full variable domain, with the rest looked up from reference TRBV9 and TRBJ2-7, is DSGVTQTPKHLITATGQRVTLRCSPRSGDLSVYWYQQSLDQGLQFLIQYYNGEERAKGNILERFSAQQFPDLHSELNLSSLELGDSALYFCASSSSGNVLDEQYFGPGTRLTVT.

This chain uses TRBV6-2 or TRBV6-3 with TRBJ2-7; 12 bases fit TRBD1. The germline V gene has CDR1 MNHEY and CDR2 SVGEGT. This CDR3 has 16 amino acids. J lost 6 bases, V lost 4 bases, and 10 bases had no gene match. This CDR3 reads CASSSFPGQGASEQYF. In nucleotides, the CDR3 is TGTGCCAGCAGTTCCTTTCCGGGACAGGGGGCGAGCGAGCAGTACTTC.

The chain has TRBV30 and TRBJ1-4; TRBD1 aligns across 7 bases. This CDR3 region has 14 residues. Per the germline V gene, CDR1 is GTSNPN and CDR2 is SVGIG (reference sequence). The V and J ends lost 2 bases and 11 bases, in that order; junction bases with no gene match: 11. The CDR3 DNA reads as TGTGCCTGGAGTCCCCCGGGACAGCCGACTAAACTGTTTTTT. Its protein product is CAWSPPGQPTKLFF.

The rearrangement joins TRBV9 to TRBJ2-5, with 10 bases fitting TRBD1. Trimming at V came to 5 bases and at J to 9 bases, leaving 10 bases not matched to a gene. Germline V gene lookup returns CDR1 SGDLS and CDR2 YYNGEE. This CDR3 has 14 amino acids. CDR3 sequence (DNA): TGTGCCAGCAGTCGCGGACAGGGGGTGGATGCCCAGTACTTC. Its translation is CASSRGQGVDAQYF.

The chain couples TRBV12-3 or TRBV12-4 to TRBJ1-2; no clear D gene. The CDR3 runs to 13 residues. Deletions cut 5 bases from V and 3 bases from J, with 10 bases between. The CDR3 sequence is CASSPSEDYGYTF. The DNA of the CDR3 is TGTGCCAGCAGTCCGTCTGAGGACTATGGCTACACCTTC.

The chain carries TRBV23-1 and TRBJ2-7, with 11 positions matching TRBD2. TRBV23-1 has ORF status, its function being uncertain. CDR3 length equals 22 residues. V was pared by 6 bases and J by 3 bases, with 28 bases of the junction left unmatched. The CDR3 nucleotides are TGCGCCAGCAGCCTGGGACAAACTAGCGGGAGACCTTTCTCGCATTTATTCTACGAGCAGTACTTC. Protein: CASSLGQTSGRPFSHLFYEQYF.

This chain uses TRBV7-9 with TRBJ2-5; 7 bases fit TRBD2. Trimming cost V 1 base and J 5 bases; bases outside gene matches: 7. The CDR3 is 15 residues long. The germline CDR1 and CDR2 sequences are SEHNR and FQNEAQ (reference sequence). CDR3 nucleotides: TGTGCCAGCAGCTTAGGACTAGCTACAACTGAGACCCAGTACTTC. Its protein is CASSLGLATTETQYF.